These 20 T cell receptor beta chains originate from one sample sequenced in a study of T cell changes during pregnancy in multiple sclerosis. Some clones are missing from TCRdb's copy, which holds only in-frame ones; the method was immunoSEQ multiplex PCR. Among under 45,000 clones listed, 80% to 90% were seen once. The starting material was CD4+ T cells from peripheral blood mononuclear cells, obtained in the first trimester of pregnancy. Receptors were obtained from a female donor with multiple sclerosis, enrolled in a pregnancy study.

This clone was seen once. V and J are TRBV30 and TRBJ1-2; TRBD1 matches 9 bases. This CDR3 region has 15 residues. Germline-derived CDR1 and CDR2 are GTSNPN and SVGIG (reference sequence). The V segment lost 5 bases and the J segment 5 bases; nucleotides outside the gene matches: 12. The CDR3 sequence: CAWGGQGVSFYGYTF. CDR3 nucleotide sequence: TGTGCCTGGGGGGGACAGGGAGTTTCGTTTTATGGCTACACCTTC.

In its sample, this clone was seen a few times. The chain combines TRBV7-2 with TRBJ2-7; a weak D match, TRBD2 (7 bases). V gave up 4 bases and J gave up 0 bases, with 13 bases separating them. Germline V gene sequence: CDR1 SGHTA, CDR2 FQGNSA. The CDR3 extends over 15 amino acids. The CDR3 protein is CASSSGGGSSYEQYF. DNA for the CDR3: TGTGCCAGCAGCTCCGGCGGGGGCAGCTCCTACGAGCAGTACTTC.

The chain carries TRBV18 and TRBJ1-5; 9 bases are shared with TRBD1. Germline assignment: CDR1 KGHSH and CDR2 LQKENI. V was pared by 3 bases and J by 2 bases, with 5 bases of the junction left unmatched. This CDR3 region has 16 residues. The CDR3 sequence is CASSPGTGPGNQPQHF. The DNA for the CDR3 is TGTGCCAGCTCACCCGGGACAGGGCCGGGCAATCAGCCCCAGCATTTT.

This chain connects TRBV5-4 to TRBJ2-5; D may be TRBD2 (6 bases). The germline CDR1 and CDR2 sequences are SGHNT and YYREEE (reference sequence). The CDR3 consists of 15 residues. Trimming removed 3 bases from V and 2 bases from J, with 14 bases in between. This CDR3 is CASSSKLARQETQYF. CDR3 nucleotide sequence: TGTGCCAGCAGCTCAAAACTAGCTAGGCAAGAGACCCAGTACTTC.

This clone was detected a few times. The same CDR3 also results from other DNA sequences found in this sample. This rearrangement joins TRBV6-5 to TRBJ1-1; D remains ambiguous. Germline values: CDR1 MNHEY, CDR2 SVGAGI. The CDR3 loop spans 13 amino acids. V lost 0 bases to trimming and J lost 1 base, with 3 bases between them. CDR3: CASSYSRNTEAFF. The CDR3, as DNA: TGTGCCAGCAGTTACTCGAGGAACACTGAAGCTTTCTTT.

The chain is built from TRBV7-2 and TRBJ1-1; D gene ambiguous. Germline V gene data show CDR1 as SGHTA and CDR2 as FQGNSA. This CDR3 is built from 13 residues. Trimming cost V 5 bases and J 0 bases, with 7 bases left between them. The CDR3 region is CASSRTMNTEAFF. CDR3 DNA sequence: TGTGCCAGCAGCCGTACAATGAACACTGAAGCTTTCTTT.

This chain connects TRBV7-2 to TRBJ2-7; 7 nucleotides match TRBD1. The J segment lost 8 bases and the V segment lost 5 bases, leaving 15 bases of the junction unmatched. From germline, CDR1 is SGHTA and CDR2 FQGNSA. This CDR3 is 15 amino acids long. CDR3 nucleotides: TGTGCCAGCAGCGCAGGGGGTTCGGGCTTAGGACAGCAGTACTTC. Protein: CASSAGGSGLGQQYF.

The chain has TRBV5-5 and TRBJ1-2; no reliable D call. Trimming took off 3 bases at V and 6 bases at J, with 15 bases between the two ends. The CDR3 sequence is 14 residues long. Germline CDR1 and CDR2: SGHKS and YYEKEE (reference sequence). CDR3 sequence: CASSSERGWNGYTF. The CDR3 bases are TGTGCCAGCAGCTCGGAAAGAGGGTGGAATGGCTACACCTTC.

CDR3 bases: TGTGCCAGTAGTTCCCCGGCCTACGAGCAGTACTTC. Encoded protein: CASSSPAYEQYF. The chain joins TRBV19 to TRBJ2-7; no reliable D call. This CDR3 is 12 amino acids long. The V end lost 5 bases, the J end lost 2 bases, and 7 bases lay between the germline ends. Per germline, CDR1 LNHDA and CDR2 SQIVND (reference sequence).

The gene calls are TRBV28 and TRBJ2-7, with D possibly matching TRBD2 (5 bases). Trimming shortened V by 8 bases and J by 4 bases, and 12 bases separated the two germline ends. The CDR3 is 12 residues long. Per germline, CDR1 MDHEN and CDR2 SYDVKM. CDR3 sequence: CASRAGLYEQYF. In DNA form, the CDR3 reads TGTGCCAGCCGGGCAGGACTTTACGAGCAGTACTTC.

The chain couples TRBV30 to TRBJ2-4, with 7 bases that match TRBD2. The CDR3 is 16 amino acids. CDR1 is GTSNPN, CDR2 SVGIG, per germline (reference sequence). Trimming cost V 2 bases and J 7 bases; bases outside gene matches: 14. Written as DNA, the CDR3 is TGTGCCTGGAGTCCTTCACCGGGAGGCGCGAGGAACATTCAGTACTTC. It specifies CAWSPSPGGARNIQYF.

This chain uses TRBV5-6 with TRBJ2-4, with D maybe TRBD1 (5 bases). The CDR3 covers 16 residues. CDR1 and CDR2 from the germline V gene are SGHDT and YYEEEE. V lost 1 base and J 2 bases, leaving 13 bases between the germline ends. The CDR3 is CASSLSLRGSKNIQYF. Written as DNA, the CDR3 is TGTGCCAGCAGCTTGTCGCTTAGGGGCTCCAAAAACATTCAGTACTTC.

The rearrangement joins TRBV6-5 to TRBJ1-3; the D gene is possibly TRBD1 (5 bases). CDR3 length equals 15 residues. Trimming pared 6 bases from V and 1 base from J, leaving 13 bases between. The germline CDR1 and CDR2 sequences are MNHEY and SVGAGI. The chain's CDR3 is CASSLGGKSGNTIYF. CDR3 DNA sequence: TGTGCCAGCAGCCTTGGGGGGAAGTCTGGAAACACCATATATTTT.

The chain couples TRBV5-4 to TRBJ1-3; 8 bases map to TRBD1. The junction had 9 bases not matched to a gene; V was cut back by 4 bases and J by 3 bases. Germline V gene data show CDR1 as SGHNT and CDR2 as YYREEE (reference sequence). This CDR3 contains 16 residues. CDR3 region: CASSAPSGGLGNTIYF. CDR3 DNA: TGTGCCAGCAGCGCACCCTCAGGGGGCCTTGGAAACACCATATATTTT. Complete variable domain (other parts from reference TRBV5-4 and TRBJ1-3): ETGVTQSPTHLIKTRGQQVTLRCSSQSGHNTVSWYQQALGQGPQFIFQYYREEENGRGNFPPRFSGLQFPNYSSELNVNALELDDSALYLCASSAPSGGLGNTIYFGEGSWLTVV.

The chain is built from TRBV19 and TRBJ2-4; D remains ambiguous. V was cut by 1 base and J by 7 bases, with 5 bases left in between. The germline V gene has CDR1 LNHDA and CDR2 SQIVND (reference sequence). The CDR3 is 12 residues long. CDR3 nucleotide sequence: TGTGCCAGTAGTATAGGGCGGAACATTCAGTACTTC. As protein: CASSIGRNIQYF.

V is TRBV10-3 and J is TRBJ2-3; 8 nucleotides match TRBD2. Germline V CDR1 and CDR2: ENHRY, SYGVKD. The CDR3 is 14 amino acids. Trimming took 3 bases from V and 3 from J; bases not matched to a gene: 2. The CDR3 region has the DNA TGTGCCATCAGTGACCTAGCGGGTACAGATACGCAGTATTTT. Residues: CAISDLAGTDTQYF.

The J gene is TRBJ2-7, the V gene TRBV7-2, with 7 bases aligning to TRBD1. Germline V lookup: CDR1 SGHTA, CDR2 FQGNSA. The junction had 4 bases not matched to a gene; V was cut back by 1 base and J by 4 bases. The CDR3 totals 14 residues. CDR3 region: CASSLEGTAYEQYF. The DNA for the CDR3 is TGTGCCAGCAGCTTAGAGGGGACAGCTTACGAGCAGTACTTC. Full variable domain (remainder filled in from reference TRBV7-2 and TRBJ2-7): GAGVSQSPSNKVTEKGKDVELRCDPISGHTALYWYRQSLGQGLEFLIYFQGNSAPDKSGLPSDRFSAERTGGSVSTLTIQRTQQEDSAVYLCASSLEGTAYEQYFGPGTRLTVT.

This clone has more than one count but fewer than ten. The chain couples TRBV9 to TRBJ1-1; 8 bases map to TRBD1. The CDR3 spans 14 residues. Germline values: CDR1 SGDLS, CDR2 YYNGEE. Trimming removed 4 bases from V and 0 bases from J; junction bases left unmatched: 2. The CDR3, as DNA: TGTGCCAGCAGCCTGGGACAGGTGAACACTGAAGCTTTCTTT. This gives the protein CASSLGQVNTEAFF.

This sequence joins TRBV10-3 and TRBJ2-7, with 10 bases matching TRBD2. Germline V gene sequence: CDR1 ENHRY, CDR2 SYGVKD. The CDR3 covers 14 residues. V dropped 11 bases and J dropped 2; count of bases not matched to a gene: 9. CDR3 bases: TGTGCCGTTGCCGGGACTAGCGTAACCTACGAGCAGTACTTC. As protein: CAVAGTSVTYEQYF.

V gene TRBV7-2 combines with J gene TRBJ2-7; TRBD1 is a possible D gene (6 bases). Germline-derived CDR1 and CDR2 are SGHTA and FQGNSA. The CDR3 totals 15 residues. The V end was cut by 6 bases, the J end by 5 bases, with 20 bases between. CDR3 DNA sequence: TGTGCCAGCAGTCCTCCAGGGGCGGCCCCCCACGAGCAGTACTTC. Translated: CASSPPGAAPHEQYF.